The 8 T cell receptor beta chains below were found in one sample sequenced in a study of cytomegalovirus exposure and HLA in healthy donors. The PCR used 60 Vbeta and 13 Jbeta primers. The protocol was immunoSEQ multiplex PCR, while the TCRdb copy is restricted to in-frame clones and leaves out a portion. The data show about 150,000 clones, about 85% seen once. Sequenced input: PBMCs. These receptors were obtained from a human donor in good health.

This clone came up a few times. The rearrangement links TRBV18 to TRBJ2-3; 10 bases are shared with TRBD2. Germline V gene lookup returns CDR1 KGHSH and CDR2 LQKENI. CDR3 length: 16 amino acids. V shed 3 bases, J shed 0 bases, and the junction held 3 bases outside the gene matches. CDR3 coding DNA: TGTGCCAGCTCACCCTTAGCGGGGGGTAGCACAGATACGCAGTATTTT. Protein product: CASSPLAGGSTDTQYF. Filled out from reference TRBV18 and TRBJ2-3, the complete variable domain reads NAGVMQNPRHLVRRRGQEARLRCSPMKGHSHVYWYRQLPEEGLKFMVYLQKENIIDESGMPKERFSAEFPKEGPSILRIQQVVRGDSAAYFCASSPLAGGSTDTQYFGPGTRLTVL.

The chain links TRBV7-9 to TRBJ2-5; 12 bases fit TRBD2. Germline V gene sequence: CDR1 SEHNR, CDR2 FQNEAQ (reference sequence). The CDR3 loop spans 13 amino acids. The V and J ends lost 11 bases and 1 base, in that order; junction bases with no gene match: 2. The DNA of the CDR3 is TGTGCCTCACTAGCGGGGGGCCAAGAGACCCAGTACTTC. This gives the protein CASLAGGQETQYF.

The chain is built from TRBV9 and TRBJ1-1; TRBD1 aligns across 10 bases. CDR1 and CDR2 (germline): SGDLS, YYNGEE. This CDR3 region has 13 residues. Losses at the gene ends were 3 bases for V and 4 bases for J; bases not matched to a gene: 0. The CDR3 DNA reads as TGTGCCAGCAGCGGGACAGGGGGCACTGAAGCTTTCTTT. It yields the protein CASSGTGGTEAFF.

This chain's CDR3 is CASSPGTGADTGELFF. The DNA of the CDR3 is TGTGCCAGCAGTCCTGGGACAGGGGCGGACACCGGGGAGCTGTTTTTT. The chain employs TRBV27 and TRBJ2-2; 10 positions agree with TRBD1. This CDR3 region has 16 residues. Germline CDR1 and CDR2: MNHEY and SMNVEV (reference sequence). V lost 5 bases to trimming and J lost 3 bases; unmatched junction nucleotides: 6.

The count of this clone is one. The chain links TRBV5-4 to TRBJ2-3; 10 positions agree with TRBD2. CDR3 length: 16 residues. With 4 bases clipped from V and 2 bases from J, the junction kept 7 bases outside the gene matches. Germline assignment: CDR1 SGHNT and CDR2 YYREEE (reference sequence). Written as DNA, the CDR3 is TGTGCCAGCAGCCAGAATCTAGCGGGGGACACAGATACGCAGTATTTT. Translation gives CASSQNLAGDTDTQYF.

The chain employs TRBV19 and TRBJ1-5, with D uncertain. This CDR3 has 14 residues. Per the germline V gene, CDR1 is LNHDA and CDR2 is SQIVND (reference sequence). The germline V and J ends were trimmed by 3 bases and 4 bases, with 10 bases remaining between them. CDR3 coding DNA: TGTGCCAGTAGTATCAGACTTCAGAATCAGCCCCAGCATTTT. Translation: CASSIRLQNQPQHF. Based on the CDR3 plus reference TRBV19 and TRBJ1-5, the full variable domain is DGGITQSPKYLFRKEGQNVTLSCEQNLNHDAMYWYRQDPGQGLRLIYYSQIVNDFQKGDIAEGYSVSREKKESFPLTVTSAQKNPTAFYLCASSIRLQNQPQHFGDGTRLSIL.

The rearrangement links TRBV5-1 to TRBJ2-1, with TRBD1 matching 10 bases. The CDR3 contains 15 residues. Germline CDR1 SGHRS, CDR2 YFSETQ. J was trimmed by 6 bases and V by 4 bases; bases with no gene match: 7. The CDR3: CASSLGQGRFNEQFF. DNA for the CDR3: TGCGCCAGCAGCCTGGGACAGGGGCGGTTCAATGAGCAGTTCTTC.

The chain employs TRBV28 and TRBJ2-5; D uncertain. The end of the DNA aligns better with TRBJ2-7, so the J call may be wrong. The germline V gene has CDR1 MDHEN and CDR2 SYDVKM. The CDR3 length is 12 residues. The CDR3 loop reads CASSLVSNEQYF. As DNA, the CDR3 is TGTGCCAGCAGTTTAGTTTCCAACGAGCAGTACTTC.